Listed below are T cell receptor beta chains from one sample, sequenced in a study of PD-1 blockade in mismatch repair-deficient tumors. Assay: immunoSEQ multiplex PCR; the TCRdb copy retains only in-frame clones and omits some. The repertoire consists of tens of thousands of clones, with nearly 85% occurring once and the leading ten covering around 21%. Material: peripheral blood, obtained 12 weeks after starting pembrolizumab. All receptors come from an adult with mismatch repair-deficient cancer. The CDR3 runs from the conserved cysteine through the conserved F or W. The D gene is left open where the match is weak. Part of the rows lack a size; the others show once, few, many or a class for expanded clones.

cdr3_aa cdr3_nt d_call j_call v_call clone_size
CASSLSLQETQYF TGTGCCAGCAGCTTAAGCCTCCAAGAGACCCAGTACTTC NA TRBJ2-5 TRBV7-3 few
CASSAGQFMGTGELFF TGTGCCAGCAGCGCCGGACAGTTCATGGGGACCGGGGAGCTGTTTTTT NA TRBJ2-2 TRBV5-4 NA
CASSEKVRGRIVEVTEAFF TGTGCCAGCAGCGAAAAAGTAAGGGGCCGTATAGTGGAGGTCACTGAAGCTTTCTTT NA TRBJ1-1 TRBV11-3 NA
CASRSDRGGNNQPQHF TGTGCCAGCAGGTCTGACAGGGGAGGGAACAATCAGCCCCAGCATTTT TRBD1 TRBJ1-5 TRBV28 NA
CASSLSGRAFF TGTGCCAGCAGCTTATCCGGGAGAGCTTTCTTT NA TRBJ1-1 TRBV13 NA
CASGTIQETQYF TGTGCCAGCGGGACTATTCAAGAGACCCAGTACTTC TRBD2 TRBJ2-5 TRBV28 NA
CASSVQGRTYEQYF TGTGCCAGCAGTGTACAGGGGAGGACCTACGAGCAGTACTTC NA TRBJ2-7 TRBV6-5 once
CASSEIPGTDQGTQYF TGTGCCAGCAGTGAAATTCCCGGGACAGACCAAGGAACCCAGTACTTC TRBD1 TRBJ2-5 TRBV6-1 few
CASTSRDRWNYGYTF TGTGCCAGTACATCAAGGGATCGGTGGAACTATGGCTACACCTTC NA TRBJ1-2 TRBV19 NA
CASSLGLSPNQQETQYF TGTGCCAGCAGCTTGGGTCTGTCACCCAACCAGCAAGAGACCCAGTACTTC NA TRBJ2-5 TRBV5-4 NA
CASSQEGTDTDTQYF TGTGCCAGCAGCCAAGAAGGGACTGACACAGATACGCAGTATTTT NA TRBJ2-3 TRBV9 NA
CASSQGMEPRYEQYF TGCGCCAGCAGCCAAGGAATGGAGCCCCGTTACGAGCAGTACTTC NA TRBJ2-7 TRBV4-3 NA
CASNVRQTFYNEQFF TGTGCCAGCAACGTCAGACAGACTTTCTACAATGAGCAGTTCTTC NA TRBJ2-1 TRBV6-6 NA
CASSGGRGMKRTEAFF TGTGCCAGTAGTGGGGGGAGGGGGATGAAGAGGACTGAAGCTTTCTTT NA TRBJ1-1 TRBV19 NA
CASSLNRVGETQYF TGTGCCAGCAGCTTGAACAGGGTAGGGGAGACCCAGTACTTC NA TRBJ2-5 TRBV5-5 NA
CASSPWTRGRLSSYNEQFF TGTGCCAGCAGCCCGTGGACTCGCGGGAGGTTAAGCTCCTACAATGAGCAGTTCTTC TRBD2 TRBJ2-1 TRBV5-4 NA
CASSQDLRLGIEPYEQYF TGCGCCAGCAGCCAAGATCTACGGTTGGGGATTGAACCCTACGAGCAGTACTTC NA TRBJ2-7 TRBV4-3 NA
CASTALGEKLFF TGTGCCAGCACCGCCCTGGGTGAAAAACTGTTTTTT NA TRBJ1-4 TRBV7-9 once
CASSFLATAPYEQYF TGTGCCAGCAGTTTCCTAGCCACCGCGCCCTACGAGCAGTACTTC NA TRBJ2-7 TRBV28 NA
CASSEALSLEQYF TGTGCCAGCAGCGAGGCCCTTTCCTTGGAGCAGTACTTC NA TRBJ2-7 TRBV11-3 NA
CASSPPGSPLGEQYF TGTGCCAGCAGCCCCCCGGGGAGCCCGTTAGGGGAGCAGTACTTC NA TRBJ2-7 TRBV5-4 NA
CSVRTGTGYTF TGCAGCGTTAGGACAGGGACTGGCTACACCTTC TRBD1 TRBJ1-2 TRBV29-1 NA
CASRGSLGGTQYF TGCGCCAGCAGAGGGTCCTTAGGAGGGACCCAGTACTTC NA TRBJ2-5 TRBV10-1 NA